This TCR beta chain was identified during a study of OX40 agonist ivuxolimab in advanced cancers. As for the study in general: Every 2 weeks, patients received ivuxolimab intravenously, dosed at 0.01 to 10 mg/kg.

Drawing of blood for sampling happened at baseline, at cycle 4 day 1, and at cycle 7 day 1. Germline values: CDR1 SGDLS, CDR2 YYNGEE. The V end was cut by 3 bases, the J end by 7 bases, with 8 bases between. The CDR3 consists of 13 residues. The table came from immunoSEQ multiplex PCR; TCRdb's copy has only in-frame clones and leaves some out. The table records around 62,000 clones, 84% of them present only once. This TCR derives from an adult with an advanced solid tumor such as melanoma, head and neck, liver or kidney cancer. Source: CD4+ or CD8+ T cells sorted from blood, taken in a trial of the OX40 agonist ivuxolimab. The J gene is TRBJ1-6, the V gene TRBV9; no clear D gene. CDR3 nucleotides: TGTGCCAGCAGCGAGGGTCCGAATTCACCCCTCCACTTT. It specifies CASSEGPNSPLHF. Complete variable domain (other parts from reference TRBV9 and TRBJ1-6): DSGVTQTPKHLITATGQRVTLRCSPRSGDLSVYWYQQSLDQGLQFLIQYYNGEERAKGNILERFSAQQFPDLHSELNLSSLELGDSALYFCASSEGPNSPLHFGNGTRLTVT.